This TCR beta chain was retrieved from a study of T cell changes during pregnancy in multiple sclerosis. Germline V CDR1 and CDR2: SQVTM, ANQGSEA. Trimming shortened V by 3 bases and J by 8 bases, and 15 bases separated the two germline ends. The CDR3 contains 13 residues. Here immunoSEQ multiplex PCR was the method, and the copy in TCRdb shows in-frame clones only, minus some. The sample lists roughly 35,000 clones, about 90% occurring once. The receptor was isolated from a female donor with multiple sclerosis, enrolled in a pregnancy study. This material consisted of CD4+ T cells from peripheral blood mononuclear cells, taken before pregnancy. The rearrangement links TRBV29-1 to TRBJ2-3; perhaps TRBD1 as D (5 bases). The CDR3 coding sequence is TGCAGCGTTGACGTTAGGGGATCGGGTACGCAGTATTTT. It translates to CSVDVRGSGTQYF.